This T cell receptor (beta chain) stems from a study of T cell responses to AZD1222 COVID-19 vaccine. The CDR3 is 12 residues long. The germline V gene encodes CDR1 SNHLY and CDR2 FYNNEI. V was pared by 6 bases and J by 2 bases, with 7 bases between. Using immunoSEQ multiplex PCR, the repertoire was profiled, and TCRdb retains in-frame clones only, with some absent. The sample lists about 150,000 clones, about 85% occurring once. This sample comprised peripheral blood, obtained on day 0 of AZD1222 vaccination. The sequence was collected from an adult in good health. This chain uses TRBV2 with TRBJ2-5, with D perhaps matching TRBD1 (5 bases). CDR3 in amino acids: CASRGEQETQYF. The CDR3 coding sequence is TGTGCCAGCAGAGGGGAACAAGAGACCCAGTACTTC.